This entry is about one TCR beta chain. Its antigen is unknown. The data are from a study of T cells in tuberculosis. As for the study in general: T cells were selected with CD1B tetramers loaded with glucose monomycolate. Study conclusions and caveats: The TCR-beta difference was not significant; alpha differences partly reflected length. Cases with active tuberculosis were adults, while controls were adolescents. Active tuberculosis alpha repertoires lay closer to GMM-specific TCRs than controls'.

From germline, CDR1 is SGHAT and CDR2 FQNNGV. This CDR3 comprises 16 residues. Losses at the gene ends were 5 bases for V and 0 bases for J; bases not matched to a gene: 6. Produced via immunoSEQ multiplex PCR; TCRdb's table is partial and in-frame only. The table shows 40,000 to 45,000 clones, with nearly 95% occurring only once. Sequenced: PBMCs. The TCR sequence derives from a donor between 5 and 29 years old with latent tuberculosis or without tuberculosis infection. The chain joins TRBV11-2 to TRBJ2-7; TRBD2 aligns across 11 bases. The CDR3 protein is CASSQPLAGASYEQYF. CDR3 DNA: TGTGCCAGCAGCCAACCACTAGCGGGGGCCTCCTACGAGCAGTACTTC.